The next 23 T cell receptor beta chains were all read from a single sample in a study of identical twins' blood T cells. MiXCR, run by TCRdb on the 5' RACE reads, gives a single entry per CDR3 protein. This repertoire shows fewer than 450,000 distinct CDR3 sequences, 28% found once; its top ten account for around 5.6%. Sequenced sample: PBMCs. Every receptor here comes from a woman aged 18 to 55 in good health.

This clonotype was picked up a small number of times. The V call is TRBV20-1, the J call TRBJ2-7; TRBD1 agrees at 7 bases. Trimming removed 5 bases from V and 5 bases from J; junction bases left unmatched: 9. CDR1 is DFQATT and CDR2 is SNEGSKA in the germline V gene (reference sequence). CDR3 size: 13 residues. The CDR3 loop is CSAGKTGYHEQYF. The CDR3 nucleotides read TGCAGTGCTGGTAAGACAGGGTACCACGAGCAGTACTTC.

This chain links TRBV6-5 with TRBJ1-4; D perhaps matches TRBD1 (5 bases). The V and J ends lost 8 bases and 2 bases respectively, with 6 bases between them. The germline V gene has CDR1 MNHEY and CDR2 SVGAGI. The CDR3 extends over 12 amino acids. The CDR3 reads CASSGTNEKLFF. The CDR3 region has the DNA TGTGCCAGCTCAGGGACTAATGAAAAACTGTTTTTT.

This chain uses TRBV25-1 with TRBJ1-2; perhaps TRBD1 as D (5 bases). Trimming took off 5 bases at V and 5 bases at J, with 15 bases between the two ends. The CDR3 has 14 amino acids. CDR1 is MGHDK, CDR2 SYGVNS, per germline. Here the CDR3 DNA reads TGTGCCAGCAGTCCCCCACAGGATCGATATGGCTACACCTTC. Protein sequence: CASSPPQDRYGYTF.

This clonotype was counted between two and nine times. The chain uses TRBV12-3 or TRBV12-4 and TRBJ1-5, with D possibly matching TRBD1 (6 bases). Trimming took 2 bases from V and 10 from J, leaving 12 bases between them. The CDR3 sequence is 13 residues long. CDR3 protein: CASSLSGAIPQHF. The DNA of the CDR3 is TGTGCCAGCAGTTTATCGGGGGCGATCCCCCAGCATTTT.

V gene TRBV4-1 combines with J gene TRBJ2-7; TRBD2 might be the D (5 bases). This CDR3 contains 16 residues. V lost 1 base, J lost 4 bases, and 17 bases lay in between. CDR1 MGHRA and CDR2 YSYEKL come from the germline V gene. The CDR3 region is CASSQGALVGVYEQYF. The CDR3 nucleotides read TGCGCCAGCAGCCAAGGGGCGCTAGTGGGAGTATACGAGCAGTACTTC.

The chain links TRBV12-3 or TRBV12-4 to TRBJ2-1; 10 nucleotides line up with TRBD2. The CDR3 is 15 residues long. The ends lost 6 bases at V and 6 bases at J; junction bases unmatched: 8. CDR3: CASSPLAGDPNEQFF. The CDR3 region has the DNA TGTGCCAGCAGCCCTCTAGCGGGGGATCCCAATGAGCAGTTCTTC.

This chain uses TRBV5-5 with TRBJ1-2; D gene unclear. The germline V gene has CDR1 SGHKS and CDR2 YYEKEE (reference sequence). The CDR3 length is 14 residues. With 2 bases removed from V and 4 bases from J, the gap between germline ends came to 12 bases. CDR3 sequence (DNA): TGTGCCAGCAGCTTAAACTCCCCCACCTATGGCTACACCTTC. Its translation is CASSLNSPTYGYTF.

There are a few counts of this clonotype. This chain uses TRBV19 with TRBJ1-5, with D tentatively TRBD1 (6 bases). The CDR3 sequence is 15 residues long. V was trimmed by 7 bases and J by 6 bases, leaving 19 bases between them. Germline loops: CDR1 LNHDA, CDR2 SQIVND (reference sequence). This CDR3 is CASNNRGGGFQPQHF. Written as DNA, the CDR3 is TGTGCCAGTAACAACCGGGGTGGGGGCTTTCAGCCCCAGCATTTT. Using reference TRBV19 and TRBJ1-5 for the parts outside the CDR3, the full variable domain is DGGITQSPKYLFRKEGQNVTLSCEQNLNHDAMYWYRQDPGQGLRLIYYSQIVNDFQKGDIAEGYSVSREKKESFPLTVTSAQKNPTAFYLCASNNRGGGFQPQHFGDGTRLSIL.

This clonotype has more than one count but fewer than ten. The V and J genes are TRBV5-1 and TRBJ1-2; D might be TRBD1 (5 bases). Trimming pared 0 bases from V and 0 bases from J, leaving 6 bases between. The CDR3 length is 14 residues. Germline CDR1 and CDR2: SGHRS and YFSETQ. The CDR3 DNA is TGCGCCAGCAGCTTGGGAGGGGCTAACTATGGCTACACCTTC. Translating it yields CASSLGGANYGYTF.

This clonotype was seen a handful of times. The genes are TRBV29-1 and TRBJ2-2; D gene ambiguous. V was clipped by 4 bases and J by 7 bases, with 16 bases between them. Germline V gene data show CDR1 as SQVTM and CDR2 as ANQGSEA. The CDR3 spans 14 residues. CDR3 region: CSVGRRSGGGELFF. CDR3 nucleotides: TGCAGCGTTGGTCGTCGGAGTGGCGGCGGGGAGCTGTTTTTT.

This clonotype was seen repeatedly, ten times or more. This rearrangement joins TRBV6-5 to TRBJ1-2; no clear D. The V end lost 8 bases, the J end lost 7 bases, and 11 bases lay between the germline ends. This CDR3 is built from 11 residues. Germline CDR1 is MNHEY and CDR2 is SVGAGI. In DNA form, the CDR3 reads TGTGCCAGCCGATCATTAGGTGGCTACACCTTC. Amino acid sequence: CASRSLGGYTF.

This clonotype was seen at least ten times. The genes are TRBV29-1 and TRBJ2-5, with TRBD1 matching 7 bases. CDR1 and CDR2 (germline): SQVTM, ANQGSEA. The CDR3 has 13 amino acids. V lost 6 bases and J lost 0; bases outside the gene matches: 4. The CDR3 spells CSVNDRDQETQYF. Here the CDR3 DNA reads TGCAGCGTGAATGACAGGGACCAAGAGACCCAGTACTTC.

The chain has TRBV2 and TRBJ2-3, with TRBD2 as a possible D gene (5 bases). V dropped 0 bases and J dropped 6 bases, with 7 bases sitting between them. CDR3 length equals 13 residues. Per germline, CDR1 SNHLY and CDR2 FYNNEI. The CDR3 bases are TGTGCCAGCAGTGAAGCGTGGGAGGATACGCAGTATTTT. Residues: CASSEAWEDTQYF.

A few counts support this clonotype. The chain recombines TRBV6-1 with TRBJ1-5; 11 bases are shared with TRBD1. Germline values: CDR1 MNHNS, CDR2 SASEGT. V shed 4 bases and J 6 bases; nucleotides not matched to a gene: 11. There are 17 residues in the CDR3. The CDR3 bases are TGTGCCAGCAGTGTAGCCCCGACCGGGACAGGGGGTCAGCCCCAGCATTTT. This encodes CASSVAPTGTGGQPQHF.

In its sample, this clonotype was seen once. The CDR3 DNA is TGTGCCAGCAGCTTAGAGCCAGGCGGATATGGCTACACCTTC. Encoded protein: CASSLEPGGYGYTF. This chain connects TRBV7-9 to TRBJ1-2; D is uncertain. The CDR3 runs 14 residues. CDR1 and CDR2 from the germline V gene are SEHNR and FQNEAQ (reference sequence). V was trimmed by 1 base and J by 5 bases, leaving 11 bases between them. Full variable domain (missing parts from reference TRBV7-9 and TRBJ1-2): DTGVSQNPRHKITKRGQNVTFRCDPISEHNRLYWYRQTLGQGPEFLTYFQNEAQLEKSRLLSDRFSAERPKGSFSTLEIQRTEQGDSAMYLCASSLEPGGYGYTFGSGTRLTVV.

This clonotype appeared a few times. The chain links TRBV20-1 to TRBJ1-5, with TRBD1 as a possible D gene (5 bases). The length of the CDR3 is 15 residues. Trimming shortened V by 3 bases and J by 0 bases, and 12 bases separated the two germline ends. From germline, CDR1 is DFQATT and CDR2 SNEGSKA (reference sequence). The chain's CDR3 is CSASPQGHSNQPQHF. The CDR3 bases are TGCAGTGCTAGCCCTCAGGGTCATAGCAATCAGCCCCAGCATTTT.

The chain employs TRBV13 and TRBJ2-2; D possibly corresponds to TRBD2 (6 bases). Looked up from germline, CDR1 is PRHDT and CDR2 is FYEKMQ (reference sequence). The germline V and J ends were trimmed by 1 base and 0 bases, with 9 bases remaining between them. The CDR3 has 16 amino acids. The CDR3 protein is CASSLAAGTNTGELFF. DNA for the CDR3: TGTGCCAGCAGCTTAGCGGCGGGAACGAACACCGGGGAGCTGTTTTTT.

On this clonotype itself: This may be a read error, as it is one base from a much larger clone. The chain has TRBV29-1 and TRBJ1-5, with 7 bases fitting TRBD1. V dropped 4 bases and J dropped 11; count of bases not matched to a gene: 14. Germline CDR1 is SQVTM and CDR2 is ANQGSEA. The CDR3 totals 14 residues. The DNA for the CDR3 is TGCAGCGTTGTCTCCGGGACAGCGATGGAGTCCCAGCATTTT. It encodes CSVVSGTAMESQHF.

The V gene is TRBV4-3, the J gene TRBJ2-1; no definite D call. Germline V gene data show CDR1 as LGHNA and CDR2 as YSLEER. The CDR3 covers 13 residues. The V end was cut by 0 bases, the J end by 9 bases, with 9 bases between. The CDR3 reads CASSQDRHSEQFF. In DNA, the CDR3 is TGCGCCAGCAGCCAAGATAGGCACAGTGAGCAGTTCTTC.

This clonotype was picked up a small number of times. The DNA of the CDR3 is TGCGCCAGCAGCTTGGCGCACAATCGAGAGTACGAGCAGTACTTC. Translation: CASSLAHNREYEQYF. The rearrangement uses TRBV5-1 and TRBJ2-7, with D hard to call. CDR1 and CDR2 (germline): SGHRS, YFSETQ. The CDR3 has 15 residues. V was trimmed by 0 bases and J by 4 bases, leaving 14 bases between them.

The J gene is TRBJ2-7, the V gene TRBV19; D might be TRBD2 (6 bases). The CDR3 extends over 14 amino acids. CDR1 and CDR2 (germline): LNHDA, SQIVND (reference sequence). V was cut by 3 bases and J by 2 bases, with 11 bases left in between. The CDR3 region has the DNA TGTGCCAGTAGTATGAGAGGCGGGACCTACGAGCAGTACTTC. Its translation: CASSMRGGTYEQYF. Full variable domain (rest looked up from reference TRBV19 and TRBJ2-7): DGGITQSPKYLFRKEGQNVTLSCEQNLNHDAMYWYRQDPGQGLRLIYYSQIVNDFQKGDIAEGYSVSREKKESFPLTVTSAQKNPTAFYLCASSMRGGTYEQYFGPGTRLTVT.

This clonotype came up a few times. The chain joins TRBV7-9 to TRBJ1-2, with 9 bases that match TRBD1. The trim removed 1 base at V and 3 bases at J, leaving 0 bases unmatched. The CDR3 runs to 14 residues. Germline V gene sequence: CDR1 SEHNR, CDR2 FQNEAQ (reference sequence). Here the CDR3 reads CASSLGTGDYGYTF. The CDR3 DNA is TGTGCCAGCAGCTTAGGGACAGGGGACTATGGCTACACCTTC. Complete variable domain (other parts from reference TRBV7-9 and TRBJ1-2): DTGVSQNPRHKITKRGQNVTFRCDPISEHNRLYWYRQTLGQGPEFLTYFQNEAQLEKSRLLSDRFSAERPKGSFSTLEIQRTEQGDSAMYLCASSLGTGDYGYTFGSGTRLTVV.

This rearrangement joins TRBV19 to TRBJ2-6; D is undetermined. V was clipped by 2 bases and J by 3 bases, with 8 bases between them. Germline V gene sequence: CDR1 LNHDA, CDR2 SQIVND (reference sequence). The CDR3 is made up of 15 amino acids. The CDR3 DNA reads TGTGCCAGTAGTATACGGTCGGGTGGGGCCAACGTCCTGACTTTC. Protein: CASSIRSGGANVLTF.